What follows are 20 T cell receptor beta chains derived from one specimen sequenced in a study of T-cell reconstitution after alpha-beta-depleted transplantation in children. Preparation of the TCRbeta library used unique molecular identifiers. MiXCR, applied by TCRdb to the PCR reads, yields one record per CDR3 protein. Of approximately 350,000 distinct CDR3 sequences listed, 10% are singletons. The sample was PBMCs from the stem cell graft donor, taken from the stem cell graft. Receptors were obtained from a human donor who donated a stem cell graft to a child with acute lymphoblastic leukemia.

This clonotype has more than one count but fewer than ten. The rearrangement uses TRBV28 and TRBJ2-7; 9 nucleotides align to TRBD2. Germline assignment: CDR1 MDHEN and CDR2 SYDVKM. CDR3 size: 15 residues. V lost 6 bases and J lost 1; bases outside the gene matches: 7. CDR3 sequence: CASSPSSGISYEQYF. The CDR3 DNA follows: TGTGCCAGCAGCCCGTCTAGCGGGATATCCTACGAGCAGTACTTC.

This clonotype appeared once. The chain joins TRBV20-1 to TRBJ2-2, with 9 bases lining up with TRBD1. Germline CDR1 is DFQATT and CDR2 is SNEGSKA (reference sequence). The CDR3 totals 15 residues. CDR3 coding DNA: TGCAGAGCGGACGGCTACAGGGGGCAGACCGGGGAGCTGTTTTTT. It translates to CRADGYRGQTGELFF.

This clonotype came up a few times. The rearrangement joins TRBV5-1 to TRBJ2-2, with TRBD2 matching over 15 bases. The CDR3 sequence is 18 residues long. The ends lost 4 bases at V and 5 bases at J; junction bases unmatched: 9. Germline V gives CDR1 SGHRS, CDR2 YFSETQ. The CDR3 DNA reads TGCGCCAGCAGCCTCCATCCGGGACTAGCGGGAGGAACCGGGGAGCTGTTTTTT. Translated: CASSLHPGLAGGTGELFF.

For the CDR3, the DNA is TGTGCCAGCAGCCAAGGGAGGGTGCGGCAGCCCCAGCATTTT. Protein product: CASSQGRVRQPQHF. This sequence joins TRBV3-1 and TRBJ1-5; the D is unclear. The CDR3 is made up of 14 amino acids. The germline V gene encodes CDR1 LGHDT and CDR2 YNNKEL (reference sequence). Trimming removed 1 base at V and 7 bases at J, with 11 bases between.

This clonotype has a handful of counts. The chain couples TRBV5-1 to TRBJ2-1; D assignment may be TRBD1 or TRBD2 (5 bases each). This CDR3 is 15 amino acids long. V was trimmed by 4 bases and J by 0 bases, leaving 11 bases between them. Per the germline V gene, CDR1 is SGHRS and CDR2 is YFSETQ. The CDR3 here is CASSEGESSYNEQFF. DNA for the CDR3: TGCGCCAGCAGCGAAGGGGAGTCCTCCTACAATGAGCAGTTCTTC.

The table lists this clonotype with a few counts. The chain is built from TRBV7-3 and TRBJ2-1, with 8 bases lining up with TRBD2. Germline lookup yields CDR1 SGHTA and CDR2 FQGTGA. This CDR3 contains 17 residues. V trimming: 5 bases; J trimming: 1 base; junction bases outside the gene matches: 10. The DNA of the CDR3 is TGTGCCAGCAGCAAACGATCCGGGACTAGTTCCTACAATGAGCAGTTCTTC. Translation gives CASSKRSGTSSYNEQFF.

The rearrangement joins TRBV7-8 to TRBJ2-3; 8 nucleotides match TRBD2. The junction had 5 bases not matched to a gene; V was cut back by 0 bases and J by 3 bases. The CDR3 has 16 residues. The germline V gene encodes CDR1 SGHVS and CDR2 FQNEAQ. This CDR3 reads CASSLAAGGGTDTQYF. CDR3 DNA: TGTGCCAGCAGCTTAGCGGCGGGAGGAGGTACAGATACGCAGTATTTT. Full variable domain (remainder filled in from reference TRBV7-8 and TRBJ2-3): GAGVSQSPRYKVAKRGQDVALRCDPISGHVSLFWYQQALGQGPEFLTYFQNEAQLDKSGLPSDRFFAERPEGSVSTLKIQRTQQEDSAVYLCASSLAAGGGTDTQYFGPGTRLTVL.

This clonotype was observed a handful of times. The rearrangement links TRBV4-2 to TRBJ2-3; 7 nucleotides line up with TRBD2. The germline V gene encodes CDR1 LGHNA and CDR2 YNFKEQ. After removal of 2 bases from V and 3 bases from J, the junction contained 8 bases not matched to a gene. The CDR3 consists of 16 residues. CDR3 nucleotide sequence: TGTGCCAGCAGCCAATCTACTAGCGTATCTACAGATACGCAGTATTTT. Amino acids: CASSQSTSVSTDTQYF.

There are a few counts of this clonotype. The V gene is TRBV15, the J gene TRBJ1-6; possibly TRBD1 for D (6 bases). Germline loops: CDR1 LNHNV, CDR2 YYDKDF (reference sequence). The CDR3 contains 13 residues. Trimming cost V 5 bases and J 8 bases, with 10 bases left between them. CDR3 loop: CATSSRQDSPLHF. CDR3 bases: TGTGCCACCAGCTCCAGACAGGATTCACCCCTCCACTTT.

The chain uses TRBV19 and TRBJ1-1; 9 bases align to TRBD1. Germline values: CDR1 LNHDA, CDR2 SQIVND (reference sequence). The CDR3 is made up of 13 amino acids. V shed 3 bases and J 8 bases; nucleotides not matched to a gene: 4. CDR3 sequence: CASSISDRGEAFF. The DNA for the CDR3 is TGTGCCAGTAGTATCTCGGACAGGGGCGAAGCTTTCTTT.

This clonotype was recorded many times. The V gene is TRBV12-3 or TRBV12-4, the J gene TRBJ1-5; D remains ambiguous. This CDR3 region has 14 residues. Trimming stripped 4 bases from V and 7 bases from J, with 14 bases between. The CDR3: CASSSGLTVQPQHF. The CDR3, as DNA: TGTGCCAGCAGTTCGGGCCTGACGGTACAGCCCCAGCATTTT.

The chain carries TRBV7-8 and TRBJ2-5, with D possibly being TRBD2 (6 bases). Germline V CDR1 and CDR2: SGHVS, FQNEAQ. The CDR3 extends over 14 amino acids. V dropped 2 bases and J dropped 3 bases, with 10 bases sitting between them. The CDR3 here is CASSLMASEETQYF. The DNA of the CDR3 is TGTGCCAGCAGCTTAATGGCTAGCGAAGAGACCCAGTACTTC.

This clonotype was observed a handful of times. The chain has TRBV7-9 and TRBJ2-2, with D unclear. This CDR3 is built from 16 residues. Germline V gene lookup returns CDR1 SEHNR and CDR2 FQNEAQ (reference sequence). Between the trimmed V and J ends, which lost 5 bases and 6 bases, there was a span of 19 bases. The CDR3 here is CASSPREVASAGELFF. In DNA form, the CDR3 reads TGTGCCAGCAGCCCCCGCGAGGTGGCGTCCGCCGGGGAGCTGTTTTTT.

The table lists this clonotype with a few counts. The chain carries TRBV5-1 and TRBJ2-5; 11 bases match TRBD2. The CDR3 has 17 residues. CDR1 is SGHRS, CDR2 YFSETQ, per germline. The ends lost 1 base at V and 4 bases at J; junction bases unmatched: 9. CDR3 sequence (DNA): TGCGCCAGCAGCTTGACGACTAGCGGGAACTCAGGAGAGACCCAGTACTTC. This translates into CASSLTTSGNSGETQYF. Full variable domain (remainder filled in from reference TRBV5-1 and TRBJ2-5): KAGVTQTPRYLIKTRGQQVTLSCSPISGHRSVSWYQQTPGQGLQFLFEYFSETQRNKGNFPGRFSGRQFSNSRSEMNVSTLELGDSALYLCASSLTTSGNSGETQYFGPGTRLLVL.

The chain employs TRBV24-1 and TRBJ2-3, with D possibly matching TRBD2 (7 bases). This CDR3 is built from 13 residues. Trimming removed 5 bases from V and 5 bases from J, with 10 bases in between. The V gene's germline CDR1 is KGHDR and CDR2 SFDVKD. The chain's CDR3 is CATSAGEGDTQYF. The DNA of the CDR3 is TGTGCCACCAGTGCAGGGGAGGGAGATACGCAGTATTTT.

Details on this clonotype: A read error may explain this, as a much larger clone is one base away. Because the CDR3 is missing its conserved closing phenylalanine or tryptophan, this is likely a read error. The chain is built from TRBV6-6 and TRBJ2-7; D unresolved. The length of the CDR3 is 12 residues. Trimming stripped 6 bases from V and 3 bases from J, with 9 bases between. Germline V gene lookup returns CDR1 MNHNY and CDR2 SVGAGI (reference sequence). In DNA form, the CDR3 reads TGTGCCAGCAGGGACCGAGACTACGAGCAGTACTTG. Encoded protein: CASRDRDYEQYL.

Only a few counts were recorded for this clonotype. The chain couples TRBV18 to TRBJ2-1, with 8 bases matching TRBD1. CDR3 length: 15 amino acids. Germline V CDR1 and CDR2: KGHSH, LQKENI. V dropped 2 bases and J dropped 8; count of bases not matched to a gene: 8. CDR3 region: CASSPARTGFDEQFF. As DNA, the CDR3 is TGTGCCAGCTCACCAGCCCGGACAGGGTTTGATGAGCAGTTCTTC.

This clonotype was observed a handful of times. This chain uses TRBV28 with TRBJ2-4, with TRBD2 identical over 10 bases. Trimming cost V 3 bases and J 4 bases; bases outside gene matches: 12. The CDR3 contains 18 residues. The germline V gene has CDR1 MDHEN and CDR2 SYDVKM. CDR3 bases: TGTGCCAGCAGTTTTGCCCTAATACCGGGACTAGCGAAAAACATTCAGTACTTC. Amino acid sequence: CASSFALIPGLAKNIQYF.

Only a few counts were recorded for this clonotype. The rearrangement joins TRBV12-3 or TRBV12-4 to TRBJ2-1; D gene uncertain. Between the trimmed V and J ends, which lost 6 bases and 4 bases, there was a span of 22 bases. The CDR3 is made up of 17 amino acids. CDR3 coding DNA: TGTGCCAGCAGGCCCCCGGTCGGCAGTCTCCTTTACAATGAGCAGTTCTTC. This sequence encodes CASRPPVGSLLYNEQFF.

This sequence joins TRBV7-2 and TRBJ2-5, with 9 nucleotides matching TRBD1. The CDR3 runs 15 residues. From germline, CDR1 is SGHTA and CDR2 FQGNSA. J lost 5 bases, V lost 4 bases, and 8 bases had no gene match. CDR3 amino acids: CASSSGQGIKETQYF. DNA of the CDR3: TGTGCCAGCAGCTCCGGACAGGGGATAAAGGAGACCCAGTACTTC.